This T cell receptor beta chain appears in the sequencing data of a study of T cells in Graves' hyperthyroidism and ophthalmopathy. Study-level information: Peripheral blood was obtained at initial diagnosis, preceding any treatment.

This clonotype was seen more than once but under ten times. What it recognizes is unknown. Participants, patients aged 18 to 65, had newly diagnosed hyperthyroidism with a duration under 2 months. Lactation, pregnancy, other autoimmune disease or uncontrolled infection excluded patients. Study results and caveats: Patients with ophthalmopathy were separated from those with stable hyperthyroidism by a 13 V-J model.

RNA transcripts served as the template for amplifying TCR beta CDR3 regions. HTBI primers drove first-round RT-PCR of the TCR CDR3. TCRdb re-analysed the multiplex PCR reads in MiXCR, keeping a single row per CDR3 protein. The sample has hundreds of thousands of distinct CDR3 sequences, roughly 13% seen once; the top ten hold around a tenth. The length of the CDR3 is 11 residues. Per the germline V gene, CDR1 is SGDLS and CDR2 is YYNGEE. Trimming shortened V by 0 bases and J by 9 bases, and 4 bases separated the two germline ends. What was sequenced was blood. The sequence derives from a woman under 30 with Graves' hyperthyroidism. V and J are TRBV9 and TRBJ2-1; no firm D call. CDR3 amino acids: CASSVDFEQFF. Here the CDR3 DNA reads TGTGCCAGCAGCGTAGATTTTGAGCAGTTCTTC.